The sequence of this T cell receptor beta chain was determined in a study of CD8 T cells in Susac syndrome. Study-wide points: It was acknowledged in the study that its TCR sequencing and HLA analysis involved a relatively small number of individuals.

This clonotype was seen only once. Its antigen is undetermined. It was negative isolation that provided the CD8+ and CD4+ T cells, whereas TEMRA cells were enriched by FACS. The authors reverse transcribed 0.5 to 1 ug RNA with random hexamers. MiXCR was run by TCRdb on the immunoSEQ multiplex PCR reads, yielding one entry per CDR3 protein. The sample shows under 200,000 distinct CDR3 sequences, 91% of them seen only once. Germline V gives CDR1 DFQATT, CDR2 SNEGSKA (reference sequence). V gave up 0 bases and J gave up 4 bases, with 15 bases separating them. The CDR3 is 15 amino acids. The chain links TRBV20-1 to TRBJ1-1, with D possibly matching TRBD1 (6 bases). The specimen was CD4+ T cells from PBMCs. The receptor comes from a human donor with Susac syndrome. The CDR3 coding sequence is TGCAGTGCTAGAGACCTACCAGGGGTGGGCACTGAAGCTTTCTTT. The encoded protein is CSARDLPGVGTEAFF.